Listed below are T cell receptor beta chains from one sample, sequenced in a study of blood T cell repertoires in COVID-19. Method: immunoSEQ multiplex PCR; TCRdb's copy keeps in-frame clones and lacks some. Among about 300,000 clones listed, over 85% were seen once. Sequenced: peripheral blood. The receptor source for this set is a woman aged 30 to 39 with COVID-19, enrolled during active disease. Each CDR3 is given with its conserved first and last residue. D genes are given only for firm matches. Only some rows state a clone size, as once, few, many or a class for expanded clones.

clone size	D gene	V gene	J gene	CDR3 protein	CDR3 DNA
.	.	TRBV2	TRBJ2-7	CAEGDPYEQYF	TGTGCCGAGGGGGACCCCTACGAGCAGTACTTC
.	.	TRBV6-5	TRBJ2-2	CASSINRHGELFF	TGTGCCAGCAGTATAAACAGGCACGGGGAGCTGTTTTTT
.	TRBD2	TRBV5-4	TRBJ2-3	CASSLGTSLGTDTQYF	TGTGCCAGCAGCTTGGGGACTAGCCTAGGCACAGATACGCAGTATTTT
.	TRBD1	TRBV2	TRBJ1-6	CASFSDRATYNSPLHF	TGTGCCAGCTTCTCCGACAGGGCAACCTATAATTCACCCCTCCACTTT
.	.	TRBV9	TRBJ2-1	CASSVGGQRYNEQFF	TGTGCCAGCAGCGTAGGCGGACAGCGCTACAATGAGCAGTTCTTC
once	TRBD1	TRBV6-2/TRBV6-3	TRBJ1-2	CASSGRERGRTYGYTF	TGTGCCAGCAGTGGCCGAGAGAGGGGGCGAACCTATGGCTACACCTTC
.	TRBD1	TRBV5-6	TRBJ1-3	CASSLGQGAGNTIYF	TGTGCCAGCAGCTTGGGACAGGGTGCTGGAAACACCATATATTTT
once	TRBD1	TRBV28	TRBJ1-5	CASGSRGRGQPQHF	TGTGCCAGCGGAAGCAGGGGGCGAGGGCAGCCCCAGCATTTT
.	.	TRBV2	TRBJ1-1	CASSERGRDEAFF	TGTGCCAGCAGTGAACGAGGCCGAGATGAAGCTTTCTTT
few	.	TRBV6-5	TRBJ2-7	CASSYSGGRDEQYF	TGTGCCAGCAGTTACTCGGGGGGGCGCGACGAGCAGTACTTC
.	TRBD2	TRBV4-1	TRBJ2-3	CASSQRETSIDTQYF	TGCGCCAGCAGCCAAAGGGAGACTAGCATAGATACGCAGTATTTT
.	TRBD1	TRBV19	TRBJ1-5	CASSIDYRGDQPQHF	TGTGCCAGTAGTATAGATTACAGGGGGGATCAGCCCCAGCATTTT
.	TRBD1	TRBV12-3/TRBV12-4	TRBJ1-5	CASSHRGGPQHF	TGTGCCAGCAGTCACAGGGGTGGGCCCCAGCATTTT
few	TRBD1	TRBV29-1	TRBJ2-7	CSVTRQGSYYEQYF	TGCAGCGTTACCAGACAGGGTTCATACTACGAGCAGTACTTC
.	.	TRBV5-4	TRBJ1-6	CASSLSLSYNSPLHF	TGTGCCAGCAGCTTGAGCCTCTCCTATAATTCACCCCTCCACTTT
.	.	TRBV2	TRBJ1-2	CASSPQALNGYTF	TGTGCCAGCAGCCCGCAGGCTTTGAATGGCTACACCTTC
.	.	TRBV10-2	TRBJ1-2	CASGNKNYGYTF	TGCGCCAGCGGCAACAAGAACTATGGCTACACCTTC
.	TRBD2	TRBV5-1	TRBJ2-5	CASSIAGGQETQYF	TGTGCCAGCAGCATAGCGGGGGGCCAAGAGACCCAGTACTTC
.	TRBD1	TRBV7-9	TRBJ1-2	CAVQGVGYTF	TGTGCCGTCCAGGGGGTTGGCTACACCTTC
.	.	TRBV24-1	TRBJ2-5	CATSGRTQETQYF	TGTGCCACCAGTGGGAGGACCCAAGAGACCCAGTACTTC
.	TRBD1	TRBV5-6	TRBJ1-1	CASSSTGVTEAFF	TGTGCCAGCAGCTCCACAGGGGTAACTGAAGCTTTCTTT
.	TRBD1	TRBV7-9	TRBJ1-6	CASSLVSGGRPSPLHF	TGTGCCAGCAGCTTAGTCTCAGGGGGGCGCCCTTCACCCCTCCACTTT
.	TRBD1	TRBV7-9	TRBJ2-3	CASSSSLRDRRGTDTQYF	TGTGCCAGCAGCTCCTCTCTCAGGGACAGGAGGGGGACAGATACGCAGTATTTT
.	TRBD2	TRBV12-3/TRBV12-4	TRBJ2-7	CASSQGLVDEQYF	TGTGCCAGCAGTCAGGGACTAGTTGACGAGCAGTACTTC
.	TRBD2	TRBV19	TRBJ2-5	CASSGQGLPWETQYF	TGTGCCAGTAGTGGGCAGGGACTACCATGGGAGACCCAGTACTTC
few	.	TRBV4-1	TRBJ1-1	CASSQGTVDTEAFF	TGCGCCAGCAGCCAAGGGACAGTAGACACTGAAGCTTTCTTT
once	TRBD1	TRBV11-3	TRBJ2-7	CASSYSGQGYEQYF	TGTGCCAGCAGCTACTCGGGACAGGGCTACGAGCAGTACTTC
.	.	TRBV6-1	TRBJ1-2	CASSERTAYYGYTF	TGTGCCAGCAGTGAACGGACAGCTTACTATGGCTACACCTTC
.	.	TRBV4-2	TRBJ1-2	CASSQIETAFYGYTF	TGTGCCAGCAGCCAAATCGAGACAGCATTTTATGGCTACACCTTC
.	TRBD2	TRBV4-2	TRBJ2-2	CASSQDWTSGYTGELFF	TGTGCCAGCAGCCAAGATTGGACTAGCGGATACACCGGGGAGCTGTTTTTT
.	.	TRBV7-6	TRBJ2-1	CASSPRVSYNEQFF	TGTGCCAGCAGCCCCAGGGTATCCTACAATGAGCAGTTCTTC
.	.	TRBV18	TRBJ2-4	CASSPPRGGDKTGDDKNIQYF	TGTGCCAGCTCACCCCCTAGGGGGGGAGATAAGACAGGGGATGACAAAAACATTCAGTACTTC
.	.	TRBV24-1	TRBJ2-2	CATANGGGHTGELFF	TGTGCCACCGCAAACGGAGGCGGGCACACCGGGGAGCTGTTTTTT
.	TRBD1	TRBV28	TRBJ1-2	CASSGTGKANYGYTF	TGTGCCAGCAGTGGGACAGGGAAAGCTAACTATGGCTACACCTTC
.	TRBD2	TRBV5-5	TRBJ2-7	CASSLSGGASEQYF	TGTGCCAGCAGTCTTAGCGGGGGGGCCAGCGAGCAGTACTTC
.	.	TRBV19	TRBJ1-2	CASKPGHTYGYTF	TGTGCCTCTAAACCGGGACACACCTATGGCTACACCTTC
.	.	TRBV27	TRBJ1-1	CASSLRRLDTEAFF	TGTGCCAGCAGTCTTAGGAGGCTGGACACTGAAGCTTTCTTT
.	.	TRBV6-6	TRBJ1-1	CASKKTVNTEAFF	TGTGCCAGCAAGAAGACAGTAAACACTGAAGCTTTCTTT
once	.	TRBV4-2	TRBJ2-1	CASSQDYHRVSRTYNEQFF	TGTGCCAGCAGCCAAGACTATCACCGGGTCTCGAGGACCTACAATGAGCAGTTCTTC
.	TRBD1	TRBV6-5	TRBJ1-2	CASTKQQGTRGYTF	TGTGCCAGCACCAAACAACAGGGGACCAGGGGCTACACCTTC
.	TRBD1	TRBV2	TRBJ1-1	CASSAGTGGTEAFF	TGTGCCAGCAGCGCCGGGACAGGGGGCACTGAAGCTTTCTTT
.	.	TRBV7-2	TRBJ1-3	CASSLGPGAGNTIYF	TGTGCCAGCAGCTTAGGTCCCGGAGCGGGAAACACCATATATTTT
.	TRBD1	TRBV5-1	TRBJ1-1	CASSVLGQLGTEAFF	TGCGCCAGCAGCGTGCTGGGACAGTTGGGCACTGAAGCTTTCTTT
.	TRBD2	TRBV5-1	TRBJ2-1	CASRGTSASNEQFF	TGCGCCAGCAGGGGGACTAGCGCCTCAAATGAGCAGTTCTTC
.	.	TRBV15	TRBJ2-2	CATGGIGTGELFF	TGTGCCACCGGCGGAATAGGCACCGGGGAGCTGTTTTTT
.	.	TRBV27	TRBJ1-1	CASSFYVNTEAFF	TGTGCCAGCAGTTTCTACGTGAACACTGAAGCTTTCTTT
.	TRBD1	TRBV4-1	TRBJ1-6	CASSQDSDRYRTSYNSPLHF	TGCGCCAGCAGCCAAGACTCGGACAGGTATCGCACATCCTATAATTCACCCCTCCACTTT
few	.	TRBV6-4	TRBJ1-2	CASSDSDSSDGYTF	TGTGCCAGCAGTGACTCGGACAGCTCCGATGGCTACACCTTC